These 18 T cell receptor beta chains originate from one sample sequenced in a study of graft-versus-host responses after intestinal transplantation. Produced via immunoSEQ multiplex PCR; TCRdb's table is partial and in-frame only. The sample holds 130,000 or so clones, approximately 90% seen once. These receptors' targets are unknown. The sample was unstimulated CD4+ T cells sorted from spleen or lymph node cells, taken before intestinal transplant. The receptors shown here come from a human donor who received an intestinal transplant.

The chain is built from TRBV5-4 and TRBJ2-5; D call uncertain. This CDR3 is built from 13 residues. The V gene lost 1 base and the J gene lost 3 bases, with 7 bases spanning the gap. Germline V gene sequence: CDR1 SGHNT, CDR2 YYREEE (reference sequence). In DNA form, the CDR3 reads TGTGCCAGCAGCTTGTCACCGAAAGAGACCCAGTACTTC. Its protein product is CASSLSPKETQYF.

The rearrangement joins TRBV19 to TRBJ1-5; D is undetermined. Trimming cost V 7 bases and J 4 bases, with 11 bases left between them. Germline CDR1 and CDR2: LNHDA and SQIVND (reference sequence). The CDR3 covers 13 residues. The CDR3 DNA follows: TGTGCCAGTACCCTAATAGGTAATCAGCCCCAGCATTTT. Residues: CASTLIGNQPQHF.

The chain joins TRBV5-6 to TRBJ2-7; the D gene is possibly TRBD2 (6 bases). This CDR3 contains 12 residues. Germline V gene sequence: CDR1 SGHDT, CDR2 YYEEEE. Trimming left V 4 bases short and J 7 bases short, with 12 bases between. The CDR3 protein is CASSPLGGEQYF. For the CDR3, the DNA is TGTGCCAGCAGCCCCTTGGGGGGAGAGCAGTACTTC.

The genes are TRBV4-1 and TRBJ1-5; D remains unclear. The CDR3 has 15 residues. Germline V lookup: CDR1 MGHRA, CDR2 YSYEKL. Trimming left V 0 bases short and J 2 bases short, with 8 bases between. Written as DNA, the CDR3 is TGCGCCAGCAGCCAAGATTACGGGGGCAATCAGCCCCAGCATTTT. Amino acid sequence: CASSQDYGGNQPQHF.

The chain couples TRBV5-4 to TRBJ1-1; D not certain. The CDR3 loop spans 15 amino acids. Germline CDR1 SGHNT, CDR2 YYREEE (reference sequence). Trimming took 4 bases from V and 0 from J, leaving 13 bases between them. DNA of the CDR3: TGTGCCAGCAGCCCGGATCTGGTTCTGAACACTGAAGCTTTCTTT. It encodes CASSPDLVLNTEAFF. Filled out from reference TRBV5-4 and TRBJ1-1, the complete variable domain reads ETGVTQSPTHLIKTRGQQVTLRCSSQSGHNTVSWYQQALGQGPQFIFQYYREEENGRGNFPPRFSGLQFPNYSSELNVNALELDDSALYLCASSPDLVLNTEAFFGQGTRLTVV.

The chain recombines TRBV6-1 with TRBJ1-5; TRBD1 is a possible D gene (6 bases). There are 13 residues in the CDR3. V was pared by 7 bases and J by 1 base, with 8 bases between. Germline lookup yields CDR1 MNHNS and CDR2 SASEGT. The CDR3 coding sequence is TGTGCCAGCAAGGGGGGGAGCAATCAGCCCCAGCATTTT. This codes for CASKGGSNQPQHF.

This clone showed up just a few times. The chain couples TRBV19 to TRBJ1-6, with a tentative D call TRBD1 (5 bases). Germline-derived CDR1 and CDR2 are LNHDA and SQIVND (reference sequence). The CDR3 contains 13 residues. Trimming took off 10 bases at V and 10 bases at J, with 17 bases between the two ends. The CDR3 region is CATTEGIGSPLHF. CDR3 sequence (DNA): TGTGCCACGACAGAAGGGATAGGATCACCCCTCCACTTT. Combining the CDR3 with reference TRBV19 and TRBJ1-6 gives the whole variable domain DGGITQSPKYLFRKEGQNVTLSCEQNLNHDAMYWYRQDPGQGLRLIYYSQIVNDFQKGDIAEGYSVSREKKESFPLTVTSAQKNPTAFYLCATTEGIGSPLHFGNGTRLTVT.

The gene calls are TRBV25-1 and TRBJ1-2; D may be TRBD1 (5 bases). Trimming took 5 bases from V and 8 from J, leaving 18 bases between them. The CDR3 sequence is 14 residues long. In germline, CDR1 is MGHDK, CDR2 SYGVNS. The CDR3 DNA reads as TGTGCCAGCAGTCTCACGGGGCAGTCCCACGGCTACACCTTC. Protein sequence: CASSLTGQSHGYTF.

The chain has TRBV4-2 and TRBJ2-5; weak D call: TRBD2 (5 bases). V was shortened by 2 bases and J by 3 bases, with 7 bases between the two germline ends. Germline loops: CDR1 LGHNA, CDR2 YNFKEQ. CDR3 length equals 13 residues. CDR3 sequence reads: CASSQSREETQYF. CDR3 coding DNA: TGTGCCAGCAGCCAATCGAGGGAAGAGACCCAGTACTTC.

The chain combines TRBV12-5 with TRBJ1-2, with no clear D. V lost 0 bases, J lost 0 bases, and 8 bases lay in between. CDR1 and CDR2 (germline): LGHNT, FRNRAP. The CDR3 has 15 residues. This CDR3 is CASGLVPETNYGYTF. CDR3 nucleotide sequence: TGTGCTAGTGGTTTGGTACCTGAAACTAACTATGGCTACACCTTC.

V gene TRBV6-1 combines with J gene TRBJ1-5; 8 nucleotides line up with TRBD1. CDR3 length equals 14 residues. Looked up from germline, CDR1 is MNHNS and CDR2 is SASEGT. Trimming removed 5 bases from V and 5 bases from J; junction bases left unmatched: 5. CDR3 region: CASSRTGLYQPQHF. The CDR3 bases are TGTGCCAGCAGTCGGACAGGGCTCTATCAGCCCCAGCATTTT.

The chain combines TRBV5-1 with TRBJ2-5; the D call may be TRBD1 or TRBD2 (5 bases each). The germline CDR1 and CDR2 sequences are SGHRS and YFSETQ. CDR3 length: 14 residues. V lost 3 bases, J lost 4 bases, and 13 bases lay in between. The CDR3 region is CASSSDPGPETQYF. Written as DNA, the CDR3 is TGCGCCAGCAGCTCTGATCCGGGACCAGAGACCCAGTACTTC.

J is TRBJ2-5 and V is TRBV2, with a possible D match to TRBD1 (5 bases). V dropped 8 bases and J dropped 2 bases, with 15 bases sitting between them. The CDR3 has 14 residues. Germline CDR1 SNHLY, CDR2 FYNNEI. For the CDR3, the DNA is TGTGCCAGCCGGTACTACAGGACGCAAGAGACCCAGTACTTC. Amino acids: CASRYYRTQETQYF.

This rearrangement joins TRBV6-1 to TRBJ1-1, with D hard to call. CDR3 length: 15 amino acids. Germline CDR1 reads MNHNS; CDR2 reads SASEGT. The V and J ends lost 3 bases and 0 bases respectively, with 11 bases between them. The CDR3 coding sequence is TGTGCCAGCAGTGAGGTTCACAGATTGAACACTGAAGCTTTCTTT. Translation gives CASSEVHRLNTEAFF.

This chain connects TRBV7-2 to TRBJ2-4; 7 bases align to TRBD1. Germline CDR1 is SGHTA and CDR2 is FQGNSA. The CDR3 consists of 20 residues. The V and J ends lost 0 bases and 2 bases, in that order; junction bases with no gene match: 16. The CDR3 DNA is TGTGCCAGCAGCTTAGCTACCGACAGGGCCAGCTTCGGAACCAAAAACATTCAGTACTTC. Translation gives CASSLATDRASFGTKNIQYF.

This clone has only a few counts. The CDR3 nucleotides are TGCGCCAGCTATTACGAGCAGTACTTC. Its translation is CASYYEQYF. V is TRBV5-1 and J is TRBJ2-7; D uncertain. V dropped 7 bases and J dropped 4 bases, with 3 bases sitting between them. The CDR3 runs to 9 residues. Germline V lookup: CDR1 SGHRS, CDR2 YFSETQ.

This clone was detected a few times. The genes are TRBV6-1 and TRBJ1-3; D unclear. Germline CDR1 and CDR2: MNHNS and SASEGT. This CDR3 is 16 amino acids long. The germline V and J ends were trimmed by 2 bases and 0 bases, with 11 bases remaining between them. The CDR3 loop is CASSEQSTFSGNTIYF. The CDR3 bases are TGTGCCAGCAGTGAACAGTCGACTTTCTCTGGAAACACCATATATTTT.

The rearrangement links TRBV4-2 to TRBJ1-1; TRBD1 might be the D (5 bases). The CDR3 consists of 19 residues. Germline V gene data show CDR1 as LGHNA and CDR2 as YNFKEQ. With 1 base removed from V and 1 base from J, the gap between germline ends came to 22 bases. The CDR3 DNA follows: TGTGCCAGCAGCCAAGTACATGACAGACTTTACGCCACGAACACTGAAGCTTTCTTT. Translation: CASSQVHDRLYATNTEAFF.